The present TCR beta chain was sequenced within a study of T cells after yellow fever vaccination. About the study: For low cell numbers, libraries were made with SMART-Seq v4 Ultra Low Input. General study results and limits: Overlap between CD4 and CD8 compartments was detected for a small share of clonotypes.

Germline trimming cut 4 bases from V and 4 bases from J; bases unmatched to any gene: 13. CDR3 length equals 17 residues. Germline-derived CDR1 and CDR2 are SGHDT and YYEEEE. Details on this clonotype: The target antigen is unknown.

The TCR cDNA carried a universal primer site and UMIs from 5'RACE template switching. One entry per CDR3 protein, called by TCRdb with MiXCR from the 5' RACE reads. The table shows more than 450,000 distinct CDR3 sequences, with 20% to 25% occurring only once. This rearrangement joins TRBV5-6 to TRBJ2-2; 7 bases map to TRBD2. The receptor was isolated from a man between 18 and 35 years old who received the YFV17D yellow fever vaccine. Sequencing used PBMCs, obtained roughly 23 days after the first yellow fever vaccination. Written as DNA, the CDR3 is TGTGCCAGCAGCCTTACATACGCGGGACTATCCACCGGGGAGCTGTTTTTT. Encoded protein: CASSLTYAGLSTGELFF.